Listed here are 24 T cell receptor beta chains from one sample, sequenced in a study of OX40 agonist ivuxolimab in advanced cancers. The library was obtained by the immunoSEQ multiplex PCR assay. Imported from immuneACCESS, the table was reduced by TCRdb to in-frame sequences with V and J called. These copies leave out some clones; in studies compared against another copy, an unresolved V gene accounts for under half, and the cause of the remainder is not known. This sample lists about 92,000 clones; approximately 84% were detected once. The leading ten clones occupy roughly 6% of the sample. Sequences were derived from CD4+ or CD8+ T cells sorted from blood, sampled in a trial of the OX40 agonist ivuxolimab. Receptors were obtained from an adult with an advanced solid tumor such as melanoma, head and neck, liver or kidney cancer.

The rearrangement joins TRBV5-1 to TRBJ2-1; 9 nucleotides match TRBD2. This CDR3 region has 15 residues. The germline V gene has CDR1 SGHRS and CDR2 YFSETQ. Germline trimming cut 0 bases from V and 5 bases from J; bases unmatched to any gene: 3. This CDR3 reads CASSLVAGVNNEQFF. CDR3 coding DNA: TGCGCCAGCAGCTTGGTAGCGGGGGTAAACAATGAGCAGTTCTTC.

The chain links TRBV10-3 to TRBJ2-1; the match to TRBD2 covers 8 bases. The junction had 4 bases not matched to a gene; V was cut back by 4 bases and J by 5 bases. The V gene's germline CDR1 is ENHRY and CDR2 SYGVKD. The CDR3 extends over 14 amino acids. CDR3 coding DNA: TGTGCCATCAGTGGAGCCGGGAGGGACAATGAGCAGTTCTTC. Translation gives CAISGAGRDNEQFF.

CDR3 bases: TGCAGCGTTGCTTCATGGGGCAATGAGCAGTTCTTC. Its protein product is CSVASWGNEQFF. V is TRBV29-1 and J is TRBJ2-1; D is undetermined. CDR3 length equals 12 residues. V shed 4 bases and J shed 6 bases, with 10 bases lying between them. Germline V gene sequence: CDR1 SQVTM, CDR2 ANQGSEA.

This clone was seen once. The CDR3 nucleotides are TGCGCCAGCAGCGAGACATCGAGCTCCTACAATGAGCAGTTCTTC. Translated: CASSETSSSYNEQFF. The chain recombines TRBV5-1 with TRBJ2-1, with D unclear. This CDR3 is 15 amino acids long. V was shortened by 4 bases and J by 0 bases, with 11 bases between the two germline ends. The germline CDR1 and CDR2 sequences are SGHRS and YFSETQ. Full variable domain (remainder filled in from reference TRBV5-1 and TRBJ2-1): KAGVTQTPRYLIKTRGQQVTLSCSPISGHRSVSWYQQTPGQGLQFLFEYFSETQRNKGNFPGRFSGRQFSNSRSEMNVSTLELGDSALYLCASSETSSSYNEQFFGPGTRLTVL.

Only one count was recorded for this clone. This chain joins TRBV6-5 and TRBJ1-1, with TRBD1 as a possible D gene (5 bases). From germline, CDR1 is MNHEY and CDR2 SVGAGI. Deletions cut 3 bases from V and 4 bases from J, with 12 bases between. This CDR3 region has 14 residues. The CDR3 sequence is CASSYWVGGTEAFF. CDR3 in DNA: TGTGCCAGCAGTTATTGGGTCGGGGGCACTGAAGCTTTCTTT.

V usage is TRBV10-3 and J usage is TRBJ1-3; D ambiguous. The CDR3 is made up of 14 amino acids. In germline, CDR1 is ENHRY, CDR2 SYGVKD. Deletions cut 9 bases from V and 0 bases from J, with 12 bases between. CDR3 coding DNA: TGTGCCATTGGAGCGGAGAACTCTGGAAACACCATATATTTT. Amino acids: CAIGAENSGNTIYF.

The V gene is TRBV5-5, the J gene TRBJ2-7, with 7 bases identical to TRBD2. V dropped 1 base and J dropped 5; count of bases not matched to a gene: 3. From germline, CDR1 is SGHKS and CDR2 YYEKEE (reference sequence). This CDR3 is 13 amino acids long. DNA of the CDR3: TGTGCCAGCAGCTTGTTGAGCGGGGACGAGCAGTACTTC. This codes for CASSLLSGDEQYF.

The chain has TRBV4-3 and TRBJ2-7; TRBD2 agrees at 9 bases. CDR3 length equals 15 residues. V dropped 0 bases and J dropped 7; count of bases not matched to a gene: 7. Per the germline V gene, CDR1 is LGHNA and CDR2 is YSLEER. CDR3 nucleotide sequence: TGCGCCAGCAGCCAAGATCGCGGGGGGGCATGGGAGCAGTACTTC. It is translated as CASSQDRGGAWEQYF.

The chain uses TRBV4-3 and TRBJ1-3; TRBD1 aligns across 11 bases. Trimming at V came to 0 bases and at J to 4 bases, leaving 2 bases not matched to a gene. CDR3 length: 16 amino acids. Germline CDR1 and CDR2: LGHNA and YSLEER. CDR3 sequence (DNA): TGCGCCAGCAGCCAAGATTGGACAGGGGGCGGAAACACCATATATTTT. Translation: CASSQDWTGGGNTIYF.

The V and J genes are TRBV2 and TRBJ1-2, with D unresolved. Trimming pared 3 bases from V and 0 bases from J, leaving 11 bases between. The CDR3 is 15 residues long. Germline V CDR1 and CDR2: SNHLY, FYNNEI. CDR3 DNA sequence: TGTGCCAGCAGTGATGGTAGTCGAGCTAACTATGGCTACACCTTC. Protein sequence: CASSDGSRANYGYTF.

This chain links TRBV5-1 with TRBJ2-1; 8 nucleotides match TRBD2. Unmatched junction bases numbered 12, after V lost 4 bases and J lost 3 bases. The CDR3 has 17 residues. Germline values: CDR1 SGHRS, CDR2 YFSETQ. CDR3 nucleotide sequence: TGCGCCAGCAGCCCTTCACGGACCCTAGCGGGCTACAATGAGCAGTTCTTC. This sequence encodes CASSPSRTLAGYNEQFF.

The V call is TRBV6-5, the J call TRBJ2-7, with D unresolved. V lost 8 bases and J 4 bases, leaving 0 bases between the germline ends. Germline V gene sequence: CDR1 MNHEY, CDR2 SVGAGI. This CDR3 spans 8 amino acids. The CDR3, as DNA: TGTGCCAGCTACGAGCAGTACTTC. It translates to CASYEQYF.

The rearrangement joins TRBV19 to TRBJ2-7; unclear D gene. The length of the CDR3 is 14 residues. Germline loops: CDR1 LNHDA, CDR2 SQIVND (reference sequence). Trimming removed 4 bases at V and 1 base at J, with 11 bases between. CDR3: CASSRLGQSYEQYF. In DNA form, the CDR3 reads TGTGCCAGTAGTAGACTGGGTCAATCCTACGAGCAGTACTTC. Based on the CDR3 plus reference TRBV19 and TRBJ2-7, the full variable domain is DGGITQSPKYLFRKEGQNVTLSCEQNLNHDAMYWYRQDPGQGLRLIYYSQIVNDFQKGDIAEGYSVSREKKESFPLTVTSAQKNPTAFYLCASSRLGQSYEQYFGPGTRLTVT.

The rearrangement uses TRBV7-2 and TRBJ1-6; no firm D call. Trimming cost V 3 bases and J 12 bases, with 15 bases left between them. Per the germline V gene, CDR1 is SGHTA and CDR2 is FQGNSA. The CDR3 length is 14 residues. In nucleotides, the CDR3 is TGTGCCAGCAGCTTTAGTGGGCGAAATGGACCCCTCCACTTT. Amino acids: CASSFSGRNGPLHF.

This sequence joins TRBV7-9 and TRBJ1-1; 7 nucleotides agree with TRBD1. V was clipped by 5 bases and J by 1 base; unmatched bases: 10. CDR1 is SEHNR and CDR2 is FQNEAQ in the germline V gene (reference sequence). The CDR3 has 16 amino acids. The CDR3 DNA sequence: TGTGCCAGCAGCCCGCGACAGGGTTTCGAGAACACTGAAGCTTTCTTT. This codes for CASSPRQGFENTEAFF.

The rearrangement links TRBV7-2 to TRBJ2-3, with 7 bases identical to TRBD1. The CDR3 covers 15 residues. V shed 5 bases, J shed 0 bases, and the junction held 5 bases outside the gene matches. The germline CDR1 and CDR2 sequences are SGHTA and FQGNSA. The CDR3 DNA sequence: TGTGCCAGCAGCGTAGACAGGGTTAGCACAGATACGCAGTATTTT. It specifies CASSVDRVSTDTQYF.

The chain uses TRBV7-2 and TRBJ2-1; D uncertain. Germline CDR1 reads SGHTA; CDR2 reads FQGNSA. V was shortened by 5 bases and J by 4 bases, with 9 bases between the two germline ends. CDR3 length equals 13 residues. The CDR3 reads CASSPGRYNEQFF. The CDR3 region has the DNA TGTGCCAGCAGCCCTGGACGGTACAATGAGCAGTTCTTC.

This chain joins TRBV7-9 and TRBJ2-7; TRBD1 agrees at 12 bases. The V gene end was trimmed by 2 bases and the J gene end by 5 bases; junction bases not matched to a gene: 1. CDR1 and CDR2 (germline): SEHNR, FQNEAQ (reference sequence). The CDR3 consists of 14 residues. CDR3 sequence (DNA): TGTGCCAGCAGCTTACGGGACAGGGGGCACGAGCAGTACTTC. This sequence encodes CASSLRDRGHEQYF.

The chain recombines TRBV6-5 with TRBJ1-1; D ambiguous. The V gene's germline CDR1 is MNHEY and CDR2 SVGAGI. This CDR3 contains 11 residues. V gave up 6 bases and J gave up 3 bases, with 5 bases separating them. The CDR3 sequence is CASREDTEAFF. The CDR3 DNA reads TGTGCCAGCAGAGAGGACACTGAAGCTTTCTTT.

The chain joins TRBV5-6 to TRBJ2-5; TRBD2 is a possible D gene (5 bases). There are 15 residues in the CDR3. The germline V and J ends were trimmed by 4 bases and 5 bases, with 18 bases remaining between them. Germline V gene sequence: CDR1 SGHDT, CDR2 YYEEEE. This CDR3 is CASSLPPGRGETQYF. CDR3 in DNA: TGTGCCAGCAGCCTGCCCCCGGGCCGAGGGGAGACCCAGTACTTC.

The V gene is TRBV19, the J gene TRBJ1-1; D may be TRBD1 (5 bases). The V gene's germline CDR1 is LNHDA and CDR2 SQIVND (reference sequence). V was clipped by 3 bases and J by 3 bases, with 8 bases between them. This CDR3 contains 13 residues. Written as DNA, the CDR3 is TGTGCCAGTAGTATGAGGGACTACACTGAAGCTTTCTTT. Its protein is CASSMRDYTEAFF.

Only a few counts were recorded for this clone. The V gene is TRBV27, the J gene TRBJ2-7, with 7 bases fitting TRBD1. Unmatched junction bases numbered 11, after V lost 5 bases and J lost 4 bases. The CDR3 runs 15 residues. Germline V gene lookup returns CDR1 MNHEY and CDR2 SMNVEV (reference sequence). The CDR3 nucleotides read TGTGCCAGCAGTAACAGGGGCGGTGGGGTGTACGAGCAGTACTTC. It yields the protein CASSNRGGGVYEQYF.

The V call is TRBV2, the J call TRBJ2-3, with 10 bases lining up with TRBD2. The germline V gene has CDR1 SNHLY and CDR2 FYNNEI. CDR3 length equals 14 residues. The J segment lost 2 bases and the V segment lost 6 bases, leaving 2 bases of the junction unmatched. The CDR3 is CASRLAGATDTQYF. The CDR3 region has the DNA TGTGCCAGCAGGCTAGCGGGGGCCACAGATACGCAGTATTTT. Based on the CDR3 plus reference TRBV2 and TRBJ2-3, the full variable domain is EPEVTQTPSHQVTQMGQEVILRCVPISNHLYFYWYRQILGQKVEFLVSFYNNEISEKSEIFDDQFSVERPDGSNFTLKIRSTKLEDSAMYFCASRLAGATDTQYFGPGTRLTVL.

The chain joins TRBV19 to TRBJ2-3; 12 nucleotides agree with TRBD2. The junction had 12 bases not matched to a gene; V was cut back by 5 bases and J by 0 bases. Germline values: CDR1 LNHDA, CDR2 SQIVND (reference sequence). The CDR3 sequence is 19 residues long. The DNA of the CDR3 is TGTGCCAGTAGTCTCCCCCCCGGACTAGCGGGATCCAGCACAGATACGCAGTATTTT. This sequence encodes CASSLPPGLAGSSTDTQYF. Supplemented by reference TRBV19 and TRBJ2-3, the full variable domain reads DGGITQSPKYLFRKEGQNVTLSCEQNLNHDAMYWYRQDPGQGLRLIYYSQIVNDFQKGDIAEGYSVSREKKESFPLTVTSAQKNPTAFYLCASSLPPGLAGSSTDTQYFGPGTRLTVL.